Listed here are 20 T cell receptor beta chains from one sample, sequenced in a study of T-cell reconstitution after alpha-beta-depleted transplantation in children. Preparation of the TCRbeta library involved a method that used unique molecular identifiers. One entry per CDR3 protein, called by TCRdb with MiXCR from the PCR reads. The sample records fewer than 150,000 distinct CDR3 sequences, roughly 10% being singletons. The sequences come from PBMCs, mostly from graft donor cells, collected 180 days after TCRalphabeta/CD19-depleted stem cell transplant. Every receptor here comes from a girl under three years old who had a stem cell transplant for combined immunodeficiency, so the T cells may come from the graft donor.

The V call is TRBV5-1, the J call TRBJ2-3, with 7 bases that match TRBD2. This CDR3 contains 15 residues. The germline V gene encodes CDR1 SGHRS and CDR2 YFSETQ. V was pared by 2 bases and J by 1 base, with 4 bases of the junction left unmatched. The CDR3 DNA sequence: TGCGCCAGCAGCTTTACTACTAGCGGCACAGATACGCAGTATTTT. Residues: CASSFTTSGTDTQYF. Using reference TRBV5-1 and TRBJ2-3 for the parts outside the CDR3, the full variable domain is KAGVTQTPRYLIKTRGQQVTLSCSPISGHRSVSWYQQTPGQGLQFLFEYFSETQRNKGNFPGRFSGRQFSNSRSEMNVSTLELGDSALYLCASSFTTSGTDTQYFGPGTRLTVL.

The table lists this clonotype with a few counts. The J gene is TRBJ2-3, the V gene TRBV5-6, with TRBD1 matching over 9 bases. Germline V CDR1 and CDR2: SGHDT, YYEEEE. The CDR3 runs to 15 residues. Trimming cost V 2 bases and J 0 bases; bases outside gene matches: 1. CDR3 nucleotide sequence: TGTGCCAGCAGCTTCGGGACAGGGAGCACAGATACGCAGTATTTT. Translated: CASSFGTGSTDTQYF. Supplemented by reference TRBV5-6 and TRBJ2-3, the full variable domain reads DAGVTQSPTHLIKTRGQQVTLRCSPKSGHDTVSWYQQALGQGPQFIFQYYEEEERQRGNFPDRFSGHQFPNYSSELNVNALLLGDSALYLCASSFGTGSTDTQYFGPGTRLTVL.

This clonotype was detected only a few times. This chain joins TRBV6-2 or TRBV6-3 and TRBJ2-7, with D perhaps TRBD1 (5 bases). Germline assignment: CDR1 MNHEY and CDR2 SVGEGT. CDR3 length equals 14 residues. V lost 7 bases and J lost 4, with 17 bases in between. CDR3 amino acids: CASTSADGAYEQYF. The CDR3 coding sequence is TGTGCCAGCACCTCAGCTGATGGGGCTTACGAGCAGTACTTC.

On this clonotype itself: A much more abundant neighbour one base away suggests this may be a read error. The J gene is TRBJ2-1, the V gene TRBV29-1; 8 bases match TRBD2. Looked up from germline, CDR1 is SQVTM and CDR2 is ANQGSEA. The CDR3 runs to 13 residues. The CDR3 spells CSVGAGGYNDQFF. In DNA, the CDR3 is TGCAGCGTTGGGGCGGGAGGTTACAATGACCAGTTCTTC.

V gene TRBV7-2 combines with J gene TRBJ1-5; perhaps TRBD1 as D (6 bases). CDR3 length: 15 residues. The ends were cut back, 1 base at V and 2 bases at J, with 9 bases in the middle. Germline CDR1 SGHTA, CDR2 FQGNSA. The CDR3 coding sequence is TGTGCCAGCAGCTTAGGAGGGGGTGGCAATCAGCCCCAGCATTTT. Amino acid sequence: CASSLGGGGNQPQHF.

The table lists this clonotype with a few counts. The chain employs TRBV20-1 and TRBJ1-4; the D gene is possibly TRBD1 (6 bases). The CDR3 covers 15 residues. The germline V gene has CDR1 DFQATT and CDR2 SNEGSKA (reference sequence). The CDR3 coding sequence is TGCAGCGCTTACGGGTGGGGGCCAGGGAGTGAAAAACTGTTTTTT. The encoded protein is CSAYGWGPGSEKLFF.

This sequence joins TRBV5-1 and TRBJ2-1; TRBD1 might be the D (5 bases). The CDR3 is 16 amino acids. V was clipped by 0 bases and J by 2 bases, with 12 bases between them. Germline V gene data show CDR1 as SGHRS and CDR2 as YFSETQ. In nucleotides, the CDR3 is TGCGCCAGCAGCTTGGGCGTGACAGCCGCCTACAATGAGCAGTTCTTC. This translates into CASSLGVTAAYNEQFF.

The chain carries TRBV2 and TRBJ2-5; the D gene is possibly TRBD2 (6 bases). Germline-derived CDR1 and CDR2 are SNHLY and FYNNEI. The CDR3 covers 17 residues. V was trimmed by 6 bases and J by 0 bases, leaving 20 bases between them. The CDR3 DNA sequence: TGTGCCAGCAGCGATCCCGGGATAGCGGTCTACCAAGAGACCCAGTACTTC. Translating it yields CASSDPGIAVYQETQYF.

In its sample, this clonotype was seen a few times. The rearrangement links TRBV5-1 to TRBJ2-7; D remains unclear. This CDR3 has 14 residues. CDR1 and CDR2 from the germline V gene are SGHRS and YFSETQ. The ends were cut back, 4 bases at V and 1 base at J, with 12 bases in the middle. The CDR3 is CASSKTHISYEQYF. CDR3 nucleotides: TGCGCCAGCAGCAAGACACATATTTCCTACGAGCAGTACTTC.

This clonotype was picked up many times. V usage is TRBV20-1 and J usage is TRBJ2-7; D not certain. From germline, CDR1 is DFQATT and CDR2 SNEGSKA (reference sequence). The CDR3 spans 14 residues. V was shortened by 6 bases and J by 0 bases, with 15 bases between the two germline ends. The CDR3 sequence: CSAKVPLSSYEQYF. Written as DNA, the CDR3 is TGCAGTGCCAAGGTCCCACTCAGCTCCTACGAGCAGTACTTC.

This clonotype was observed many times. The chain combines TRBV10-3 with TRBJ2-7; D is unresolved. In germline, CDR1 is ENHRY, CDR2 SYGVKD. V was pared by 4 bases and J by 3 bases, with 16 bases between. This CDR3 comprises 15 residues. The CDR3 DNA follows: TGTGCCATCAGTGTCTGGGCCGGTCAAAGCTACGAGCAGTACTTC. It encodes CAISVWAGQSYEQYF.

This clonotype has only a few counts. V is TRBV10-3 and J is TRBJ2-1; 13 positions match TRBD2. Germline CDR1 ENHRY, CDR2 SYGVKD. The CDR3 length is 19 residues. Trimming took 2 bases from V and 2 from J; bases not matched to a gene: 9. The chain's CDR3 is CAISEPGLAGERTYNEQFF. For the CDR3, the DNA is TGTGCCATCAGTGAGCCCGGACTAGCGGGGGAGAGGACCTACAATGAGCAGTTCTTC.

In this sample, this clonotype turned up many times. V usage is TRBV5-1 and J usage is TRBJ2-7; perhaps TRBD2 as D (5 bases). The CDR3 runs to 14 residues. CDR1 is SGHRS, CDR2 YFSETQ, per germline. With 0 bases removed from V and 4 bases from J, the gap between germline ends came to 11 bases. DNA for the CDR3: TGCGCCAGCAGCTTGGGAGGGAGCGAATACGAGCAGTACTTC. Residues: CASSLGGSEYEQYF.

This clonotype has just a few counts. For the CDR3, the DNA is TGCGCCAGCAGCCTTCGGGACAGTAAAATGTCACCCCTCCACTTT. Its translation is CASSLRDSKMSPLHF. This chain uses TRBV5-1 with TRBJ1-6; 7 nucleotides agree with TRBD1. The V and J ends lost 4 bases and 10 bases, in that order; junction bases with no gene match: 11. CDR3 length: 15 residues. The germline V gene encodes CDR1 SGHRS and CDR2 YFSETQ. The full variable domain, its missing parts supplied by reference TRBV5-1 and TRBJ1-6, is KAGVTQTPRYLIKTRGQQVTLSCSPISGHRSVSWYQQTPGQGLQFLFEYFSETQRNKGNFPGRFSGRQFSNSRSEMNVSTLELGDSALYLCASSLRDSKMSPLHFGNGTRLTVT.

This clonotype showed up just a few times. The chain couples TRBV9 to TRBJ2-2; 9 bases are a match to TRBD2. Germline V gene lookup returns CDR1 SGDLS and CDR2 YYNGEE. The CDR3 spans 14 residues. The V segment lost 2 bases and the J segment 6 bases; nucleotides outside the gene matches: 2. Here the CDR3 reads CASSVTSGSGELFF. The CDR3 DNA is TGTGCCAGCAGCGTTACTAGCGGGTCCGGGGAGCTGTTTTTT.

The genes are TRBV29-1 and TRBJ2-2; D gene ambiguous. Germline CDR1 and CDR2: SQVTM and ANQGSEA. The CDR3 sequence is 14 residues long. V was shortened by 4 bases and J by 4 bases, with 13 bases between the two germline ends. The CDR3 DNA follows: TGCAGCGTTGCCAGGTTGGATTCCACCGGGGAGCTGTTTTTT. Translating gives CSVARLDSTGELFF.

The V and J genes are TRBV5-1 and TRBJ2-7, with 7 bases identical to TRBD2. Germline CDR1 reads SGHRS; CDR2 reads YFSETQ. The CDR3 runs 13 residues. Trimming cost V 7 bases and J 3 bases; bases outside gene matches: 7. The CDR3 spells CASSSGLHYEQYF. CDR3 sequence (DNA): TGCGCCAGCTCTTCGGGACTACACTACGAGCAGTACTTC.

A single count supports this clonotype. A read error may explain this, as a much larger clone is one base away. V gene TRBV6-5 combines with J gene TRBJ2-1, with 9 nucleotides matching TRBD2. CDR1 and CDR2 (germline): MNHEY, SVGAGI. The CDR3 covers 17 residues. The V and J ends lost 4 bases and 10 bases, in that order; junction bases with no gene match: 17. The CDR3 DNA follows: TGTGCCAGCAGTTCCCCTGGGACTAGCTGTTACGAAGGGGAGCAGTTCTTC. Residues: CASSSPGTSCYEGEQFF.

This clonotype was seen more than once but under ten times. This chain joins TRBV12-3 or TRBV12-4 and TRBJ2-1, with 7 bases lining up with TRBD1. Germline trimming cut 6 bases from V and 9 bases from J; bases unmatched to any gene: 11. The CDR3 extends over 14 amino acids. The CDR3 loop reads CASSPPTGSGEQFF. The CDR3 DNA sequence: TGTGCCAGCAGCCCACCGACAGGGTCGGGTGAGCAGTTCTTC.

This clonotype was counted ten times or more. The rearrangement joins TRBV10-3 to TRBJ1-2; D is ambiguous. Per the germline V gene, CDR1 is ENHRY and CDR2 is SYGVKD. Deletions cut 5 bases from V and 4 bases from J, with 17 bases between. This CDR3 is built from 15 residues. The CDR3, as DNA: TGTGCCATCAGTTCAACTGCCCCTAGGATCTATGGCTACACCTTC. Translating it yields CAISSTAPRIYGYTF.